Presented here are 2 T cell receptor beta chains from one specimen sequenced in a study of T cell responses to AZD1222 COVID-19 vaccine (dated by TCRdb to the early 2020s). The sample's time point label, in plain terms: baseline before first vaccination. The library was obtained by the immunoSEQ multiplex PCR assay. TCRdb took over this immuneACCESS table, retaining in-frame rearrangements with V and J assigned. Such tables are incomplete; in checked studies, under half of the missing clones stem from an unresolved V gene, and the remainder is unexplained. Here the sample has more than 65,000 clones; 85% to 90% occur a single time. Roughly 7.7% of the sample goes to the ten largest clones. Here the sequenced sample was peripheral blood, taken on day 0 of AZD1222 vaccination. These receptors all stem from an adult in good health.

This clone was observed a few times. V is TRBV19 and J is TRBJ1-3, with D tentatively TRBD1 (5 bases). V was clipped by 6 bases and J by 0 bases, with 12 bases between them. The germline gives CDR1 LNHDA, CDR2 SQIVND (reference sequence). The CDR3 length is 15 residues. This CDR3 is CASRPDTTSGNTIYF. The CDR3 nucleotides are TGTGCCAGTAGGCCGGACACCACCTCTGGAAACACCATATATTTT.

This clone was observed a few times. In DNA, the CDR3 is TGTGCCAGCAGGACCCAGACTAGCGGGAGTGACAAGCAGTACTTC. The encoded protein is CASRTQTSGSDKQYF. The chain uses TRBV28 and TRBJ2-7; 12 bases map to TRBD2. This CDR3 region has 15 residues. In germline, CDR1 is MDHEN, CDR2 SYDVKM. V was pared by 6 bases and J by 8 bases, with 11 bases of the junction left unmatched.